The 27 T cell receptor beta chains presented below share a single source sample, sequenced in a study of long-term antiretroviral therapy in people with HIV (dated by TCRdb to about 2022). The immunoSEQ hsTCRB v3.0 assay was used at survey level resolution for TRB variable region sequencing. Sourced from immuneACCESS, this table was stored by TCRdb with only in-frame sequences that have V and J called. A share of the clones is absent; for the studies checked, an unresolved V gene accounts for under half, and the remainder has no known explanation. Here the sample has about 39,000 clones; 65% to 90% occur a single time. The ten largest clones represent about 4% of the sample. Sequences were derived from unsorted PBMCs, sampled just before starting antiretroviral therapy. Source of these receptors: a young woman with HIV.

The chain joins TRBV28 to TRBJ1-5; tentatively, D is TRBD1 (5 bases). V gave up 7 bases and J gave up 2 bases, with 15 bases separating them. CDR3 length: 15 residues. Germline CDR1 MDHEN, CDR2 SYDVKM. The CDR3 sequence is CASTLGTGRNQPQHF. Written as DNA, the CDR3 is TGTGCCAGCACCTTGGGGACCGGCCGCAATCAGCCCCAGCATTTT.

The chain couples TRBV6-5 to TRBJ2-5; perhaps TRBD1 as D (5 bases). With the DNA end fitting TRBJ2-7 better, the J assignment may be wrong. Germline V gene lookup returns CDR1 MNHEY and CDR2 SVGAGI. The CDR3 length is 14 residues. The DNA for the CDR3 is TGTGCCAGCAGCTACGACACAGGCTCCTACGAGCAGTACTTC. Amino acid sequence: CASSYDTGSYEQYF.

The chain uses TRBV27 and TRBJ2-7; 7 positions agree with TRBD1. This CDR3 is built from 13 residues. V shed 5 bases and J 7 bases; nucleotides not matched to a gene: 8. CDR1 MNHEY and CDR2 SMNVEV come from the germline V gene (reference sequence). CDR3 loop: CASSPDRVREQYF. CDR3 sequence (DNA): TGTGCCAGCAGTCCTGACAGGGTTAGAGAGCAGTACTTC.

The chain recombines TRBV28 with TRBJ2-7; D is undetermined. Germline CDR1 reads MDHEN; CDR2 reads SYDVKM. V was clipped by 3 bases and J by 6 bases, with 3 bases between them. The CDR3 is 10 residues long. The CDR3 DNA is TGTGCCAGCAGTTTCAGCGAGCAGTACTTC. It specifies CASSFSEQYF.

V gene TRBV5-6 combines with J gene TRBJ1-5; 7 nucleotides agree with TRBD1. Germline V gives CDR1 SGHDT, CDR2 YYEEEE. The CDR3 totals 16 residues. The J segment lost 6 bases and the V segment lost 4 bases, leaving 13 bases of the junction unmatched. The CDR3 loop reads CASSRKGTELTQPQHF. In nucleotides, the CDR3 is TGTGCCAGCAGCAGAAAAGGGACAGAGCTGACTCAGCCCCAGCATTTT.

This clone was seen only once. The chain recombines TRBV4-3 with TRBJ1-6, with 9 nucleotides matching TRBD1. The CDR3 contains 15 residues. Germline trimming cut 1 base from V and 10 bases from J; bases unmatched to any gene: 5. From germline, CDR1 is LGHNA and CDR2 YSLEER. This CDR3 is CASSQATGGRSPLHF. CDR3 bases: TGCGCCAGCAGCCAAGCTACAGGGGGCCGATCACCCCTCCACTTT.

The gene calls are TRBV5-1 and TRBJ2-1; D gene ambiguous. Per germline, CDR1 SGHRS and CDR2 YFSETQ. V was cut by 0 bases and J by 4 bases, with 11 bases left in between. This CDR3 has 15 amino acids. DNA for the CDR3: TGCGCCAGCAGCTTGGAGGCAGGTTTTTACAATGAGCAGTTCTTC. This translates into CASSLEAGFYNEQFF.

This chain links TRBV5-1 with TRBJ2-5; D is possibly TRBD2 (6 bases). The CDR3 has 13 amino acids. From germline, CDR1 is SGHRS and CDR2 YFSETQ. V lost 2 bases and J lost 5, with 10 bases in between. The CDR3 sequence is CASSFSGAETQYF. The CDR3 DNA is TGCGCCAGCAGCTTTTCGGGAGCGGAGACCCAGTACTTC.

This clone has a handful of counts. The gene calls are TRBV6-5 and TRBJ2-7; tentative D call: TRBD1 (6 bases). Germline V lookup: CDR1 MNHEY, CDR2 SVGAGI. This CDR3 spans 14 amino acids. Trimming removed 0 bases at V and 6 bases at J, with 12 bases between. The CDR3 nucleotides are TGTGCCAGCAGTTACTCGCCCCTACAGGGCGAGCAGTACTTC. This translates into CASSYSPLQGEQYF.

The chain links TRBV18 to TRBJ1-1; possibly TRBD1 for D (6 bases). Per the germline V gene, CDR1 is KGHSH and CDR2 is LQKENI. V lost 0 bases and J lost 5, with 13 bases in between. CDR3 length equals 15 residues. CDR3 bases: TGTGCCAGCTCACCACCCACAGGGATGGGTACTGAAGCTTTCTTT. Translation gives CASSPPTGMGTEAFF.

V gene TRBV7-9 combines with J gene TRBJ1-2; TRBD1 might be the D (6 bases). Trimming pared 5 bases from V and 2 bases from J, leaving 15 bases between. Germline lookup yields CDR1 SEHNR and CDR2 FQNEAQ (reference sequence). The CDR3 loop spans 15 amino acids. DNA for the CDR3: TGTGCCAGCAGCCCCCTCCCAACAGGGAACTATGGCTACACCTTC. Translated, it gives CASSPLPTGNYGYTF.

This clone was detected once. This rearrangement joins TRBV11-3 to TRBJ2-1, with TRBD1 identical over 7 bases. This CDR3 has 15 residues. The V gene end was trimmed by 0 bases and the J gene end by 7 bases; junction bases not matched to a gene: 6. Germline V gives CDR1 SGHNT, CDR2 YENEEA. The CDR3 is CASSLDRDRYNEQFF. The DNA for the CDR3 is TGTGCCAGCAGCTTAGATCGGGACAGATATAATGAGCAGTTCTTC.

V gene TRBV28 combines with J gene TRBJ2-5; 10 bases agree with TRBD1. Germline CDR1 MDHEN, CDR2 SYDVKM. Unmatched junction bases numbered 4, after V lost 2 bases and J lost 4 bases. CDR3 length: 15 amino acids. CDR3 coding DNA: TGTGCCAGCAGTTTAGACGGACAGGGGGGAGAGACCCAGTACTTC. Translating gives CASSLDGQGGETQYF.

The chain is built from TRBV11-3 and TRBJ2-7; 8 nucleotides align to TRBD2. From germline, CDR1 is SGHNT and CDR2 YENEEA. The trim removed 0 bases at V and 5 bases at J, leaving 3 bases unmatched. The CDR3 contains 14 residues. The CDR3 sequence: CASSLDGAGDEQYF. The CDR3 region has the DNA TGTGCCAGCAGCTTAGACGGAGCGGGAGACGAGCAGTACTTC. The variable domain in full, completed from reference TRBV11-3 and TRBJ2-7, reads EAGVVQSPRYKIIEKKQPVAFWCNPISGHNTLYWYLQNLGQGPELLIRYENEEAVDDSQLPKDRFSAERLKGVDSTLKIQPAELGDSAVYLCASSLDGAGDEQYFGPGTRLTVT.

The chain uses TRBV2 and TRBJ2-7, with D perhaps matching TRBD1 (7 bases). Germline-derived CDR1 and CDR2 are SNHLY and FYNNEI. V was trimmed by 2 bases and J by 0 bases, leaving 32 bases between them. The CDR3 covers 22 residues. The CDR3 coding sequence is TGTGCCAGCAGTGAACCGATCATGTGGGGTCAGGGGGGTAAGAGAAGCTCCTACGAGCAGTACTTC. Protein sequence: CASSEPIMWGQGGKRSSYEQYF.

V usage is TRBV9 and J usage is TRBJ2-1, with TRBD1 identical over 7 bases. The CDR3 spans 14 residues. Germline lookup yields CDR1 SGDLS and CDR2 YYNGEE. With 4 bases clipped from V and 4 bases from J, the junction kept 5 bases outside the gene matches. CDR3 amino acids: CASSTQQGYNEQFF. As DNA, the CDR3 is TGTGCCAGCAGCACACAACAGGGGTACAATGAGCAGTTCTTC.

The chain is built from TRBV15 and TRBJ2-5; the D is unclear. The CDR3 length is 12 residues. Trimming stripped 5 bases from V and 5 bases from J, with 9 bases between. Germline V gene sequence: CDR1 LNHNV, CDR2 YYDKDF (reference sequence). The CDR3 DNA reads TGTGCCACCAGCCTGAGGCTGGAGACCCAGTACTTC. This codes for CATSLRLETQYF. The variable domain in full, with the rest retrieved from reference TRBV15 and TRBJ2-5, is DAMVIQNPRYQVTQFGKPVTLSCSQTLNHNVMYWYQQKSSQAPKLLFHYYDKDFNNEADTPDNFQSRRPNTSFCFLDIRSPGLGDTAMYLCATSLRLETQYFGPGTRLLVL.

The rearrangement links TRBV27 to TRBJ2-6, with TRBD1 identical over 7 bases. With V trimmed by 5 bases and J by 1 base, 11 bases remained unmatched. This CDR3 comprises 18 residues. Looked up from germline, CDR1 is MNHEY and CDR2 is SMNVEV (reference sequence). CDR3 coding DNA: TGTGCCAGCAGTCCGCGACAGGGATTTGGGTCTGGGGCCAACGTCCTGACTTTC. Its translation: CASSPRQGFGSGANVLTF.

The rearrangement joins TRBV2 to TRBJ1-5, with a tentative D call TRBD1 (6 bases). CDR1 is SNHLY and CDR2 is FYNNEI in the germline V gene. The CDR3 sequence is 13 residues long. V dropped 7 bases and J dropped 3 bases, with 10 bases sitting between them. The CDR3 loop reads CASMDSINQPQHF. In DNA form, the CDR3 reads TGTGCCAGCATGGACAGCATCAATCAGCCCCAGCATTTT.

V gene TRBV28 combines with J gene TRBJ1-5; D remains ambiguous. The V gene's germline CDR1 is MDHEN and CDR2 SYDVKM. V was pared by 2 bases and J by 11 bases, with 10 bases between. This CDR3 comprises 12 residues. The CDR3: CASSLSYTTQHF. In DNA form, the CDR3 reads TGTGCCAGCAGTTTAAGTTATACTACCCAGCATTTT.

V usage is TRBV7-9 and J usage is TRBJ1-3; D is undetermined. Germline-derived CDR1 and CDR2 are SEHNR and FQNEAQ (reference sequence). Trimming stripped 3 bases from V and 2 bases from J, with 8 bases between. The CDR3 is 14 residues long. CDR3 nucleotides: TGTGCCAGCAGCTTCAAGGGCGCTGGAAACACCATATATTTT. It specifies CASSFKGAGNTIYF.

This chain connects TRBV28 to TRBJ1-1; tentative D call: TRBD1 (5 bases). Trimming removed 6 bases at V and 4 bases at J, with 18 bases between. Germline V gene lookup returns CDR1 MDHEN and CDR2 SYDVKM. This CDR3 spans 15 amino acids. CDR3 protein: CASSPTGGMGTEAFF. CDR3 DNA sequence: TGTGCCAGCAGCCCCACCGGGGGGATGGGCACTGAAGCTTTCTTT.

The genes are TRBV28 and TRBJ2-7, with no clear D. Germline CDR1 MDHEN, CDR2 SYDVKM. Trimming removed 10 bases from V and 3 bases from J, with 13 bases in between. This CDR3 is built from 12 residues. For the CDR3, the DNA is TGTGCCATCGGATGGGCGAGCTACGAGCAGTACTTC. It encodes CAIGWASYEQYF.

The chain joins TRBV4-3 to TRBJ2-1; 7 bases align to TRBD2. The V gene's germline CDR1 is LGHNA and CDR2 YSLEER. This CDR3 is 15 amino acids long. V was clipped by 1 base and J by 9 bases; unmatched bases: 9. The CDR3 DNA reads TGCGCCAGCAGCCAAGCGGGAGGACCTTTCAGTGAGCAGTTCTTC. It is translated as CASSQAGGPFSEQFF.

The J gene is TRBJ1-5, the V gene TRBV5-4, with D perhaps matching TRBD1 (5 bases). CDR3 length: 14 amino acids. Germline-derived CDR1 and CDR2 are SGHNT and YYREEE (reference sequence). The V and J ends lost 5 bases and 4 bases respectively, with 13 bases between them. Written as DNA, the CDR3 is TGTGCCAGCAGTCGCAGAGGGGAAAATCAGCCCCAGCATTTT. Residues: CASSRRGENQPQHF.

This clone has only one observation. Here the CDR3 reads CASSPRPGGNTGELFF. The CDR3 DNA is TGCGCCAGCAGTCCTCGCCCGGGCGGGAACACCGGGGAGCTGTTTTTT. This chain uses TRBV5-1 with TRBJ2-2, with D unresolved. The V and J ends lost 5 bases and 1 base respectively, with 15 bases between them. The CDR3 has 16 amino acids. Germline V gene sequence: CDR1 SGHRS, CDR2 YFSETQ.

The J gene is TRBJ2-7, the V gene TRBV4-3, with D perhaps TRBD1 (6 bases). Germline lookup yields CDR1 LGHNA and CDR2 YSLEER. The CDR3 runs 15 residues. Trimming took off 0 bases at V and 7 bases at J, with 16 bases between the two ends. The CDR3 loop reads CASSQDIKNREEQYF. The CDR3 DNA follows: TGCGCCAGCAGCCAAGATATTAAGAACAGGGAGGAGCAGTACTTC.